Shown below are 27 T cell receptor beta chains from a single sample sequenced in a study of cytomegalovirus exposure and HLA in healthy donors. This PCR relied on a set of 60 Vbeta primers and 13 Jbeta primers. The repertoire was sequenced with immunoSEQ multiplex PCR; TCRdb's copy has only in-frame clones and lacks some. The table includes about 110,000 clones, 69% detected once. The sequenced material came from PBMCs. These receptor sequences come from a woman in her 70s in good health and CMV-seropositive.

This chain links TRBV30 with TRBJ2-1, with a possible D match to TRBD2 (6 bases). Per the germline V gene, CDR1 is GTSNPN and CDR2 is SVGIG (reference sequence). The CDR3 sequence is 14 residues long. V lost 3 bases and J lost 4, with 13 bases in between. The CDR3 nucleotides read TGTGCCTGGAGCCCGACAGCGGGTTACAATGAGCAGTTCTTC. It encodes CAWSPTAGYNEQFF.

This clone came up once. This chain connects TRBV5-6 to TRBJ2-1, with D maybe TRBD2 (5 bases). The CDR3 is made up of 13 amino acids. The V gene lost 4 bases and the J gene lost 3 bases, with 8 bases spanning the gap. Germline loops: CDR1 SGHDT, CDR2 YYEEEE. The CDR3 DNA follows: TGTGCCAGCAGCCGTACTAGCTACAATGAGCAGTTCTTC. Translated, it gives CASSRTSYNEQFF. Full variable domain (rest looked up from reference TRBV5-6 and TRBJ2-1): DAGVTQSPTHLIKTRGQQVTLRCSPKSGHDTVSWYQQALGQGPQFIFQYYEEEERQRGNFPDRFSGHQFPNYSSELNVNALLLGDSALYLCASSRTSYNEQFFGPGTRLTVL.

The CDR3 DNA reads as TGTGCCTGGAGTAGAACAGGGAGAACCGGGGAGCTGTTTTTT. Protein product: CAWSRTGRTGELFF. The chain joins TRBV30 to TRBJ2-2; tentative D call: TRBD1 (6 bases). The germline V gene has CDR1 GTSNPN and CDR2 SVGIG (reference sequence). The CDR3 length is 14 residues. V lost 2 bases to trimming and J lost 5 bases, with 12 bases between them.

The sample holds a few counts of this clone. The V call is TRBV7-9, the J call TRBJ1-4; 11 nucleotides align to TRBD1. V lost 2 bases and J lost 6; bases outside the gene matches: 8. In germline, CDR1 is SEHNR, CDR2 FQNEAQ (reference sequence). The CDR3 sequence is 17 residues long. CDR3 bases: TGTGCCAGCAGCTTAAGGGGCCGGGGACAGGGGGATGAAAAACTGTTTTTT. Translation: CASSLRGRGQGDEKLFF. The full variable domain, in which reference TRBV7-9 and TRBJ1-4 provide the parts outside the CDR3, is DTGVSQNPRHKITKRGQNVTFRCDPISEHNRLYWYRQTLGQGPEFLTYFQNEAQLEKSRLLSDRFSAERPKGSFSTLEIQRTEQGDSAMYLCASSLRGRGQGDEKLFFGSGTQLSVL.

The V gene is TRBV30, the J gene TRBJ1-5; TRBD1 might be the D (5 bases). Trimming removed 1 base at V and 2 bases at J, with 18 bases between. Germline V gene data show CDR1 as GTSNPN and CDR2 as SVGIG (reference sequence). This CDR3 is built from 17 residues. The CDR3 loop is CAWSASPGVQGNQPQHF. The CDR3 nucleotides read TGTGCCTGGAGTGCCTCCCCGGGGGTGCAAGGCAATCAGCCCCAGCATTTT. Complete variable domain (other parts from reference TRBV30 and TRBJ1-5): SQTIHQWPATLVQPVGSPLSLECTVEGTSNPNLYWYRQAAGRGLQLLFYSVGIGQISSEVPQNLSASRPQDRQFILSSKKLLLSDSGFYLCAWSASPGVQGNQPQHFGDGTRLSIL.

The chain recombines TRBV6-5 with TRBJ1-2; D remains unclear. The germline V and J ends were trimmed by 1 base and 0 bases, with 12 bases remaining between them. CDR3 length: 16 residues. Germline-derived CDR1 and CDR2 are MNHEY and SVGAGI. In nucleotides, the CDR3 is TGTGCCAGCAGTTACTTAAACAGCTGGGCTAACTATGGCTACACCTTC. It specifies CASSYLNSWANYGYTF.

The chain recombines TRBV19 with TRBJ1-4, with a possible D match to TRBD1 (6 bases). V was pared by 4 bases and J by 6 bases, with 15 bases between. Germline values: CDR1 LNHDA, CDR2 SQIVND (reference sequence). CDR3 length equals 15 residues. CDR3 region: CASSRGGTSYEKLFF. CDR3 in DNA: TGTGCCAGTAGTAGGGGGGGGACATCCTATGAAAAACTGTTTTTT.

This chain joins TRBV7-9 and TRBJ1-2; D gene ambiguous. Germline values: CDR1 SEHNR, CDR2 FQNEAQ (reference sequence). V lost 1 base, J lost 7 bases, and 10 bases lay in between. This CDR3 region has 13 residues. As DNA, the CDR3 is TGTGCCAGCAGCTTAGTGGACTTGAGTGGCTACACCTTC. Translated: CASSLVDLSGYTF.

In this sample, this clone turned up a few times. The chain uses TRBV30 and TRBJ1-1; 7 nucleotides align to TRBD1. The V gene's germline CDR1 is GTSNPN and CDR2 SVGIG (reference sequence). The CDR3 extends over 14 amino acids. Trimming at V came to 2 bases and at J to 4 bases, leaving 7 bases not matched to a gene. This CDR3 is CAWSFKGAGTEAFF. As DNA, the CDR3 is TGTGCCTGGAGTTTTAAGGGGGCGGGCACTGAAGCTTTCTTT.

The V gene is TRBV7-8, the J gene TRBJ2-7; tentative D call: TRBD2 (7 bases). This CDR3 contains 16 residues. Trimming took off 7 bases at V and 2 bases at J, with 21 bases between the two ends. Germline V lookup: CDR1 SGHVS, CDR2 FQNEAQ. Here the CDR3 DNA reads TGTGCCAGCACTCCCGCCGGTGGGGGGGGGCCCTACGAGCAGTACTTC. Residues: CASTPAGGGGPYEQYF.

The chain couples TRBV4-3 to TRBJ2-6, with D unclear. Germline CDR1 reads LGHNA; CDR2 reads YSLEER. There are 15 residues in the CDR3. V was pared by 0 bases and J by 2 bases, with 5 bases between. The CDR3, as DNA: TGCGCCAGCAGCCAAGATAGAACTGGGGCCAACGTCCTGACTTTC. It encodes CASSQDRTGANVLTF.

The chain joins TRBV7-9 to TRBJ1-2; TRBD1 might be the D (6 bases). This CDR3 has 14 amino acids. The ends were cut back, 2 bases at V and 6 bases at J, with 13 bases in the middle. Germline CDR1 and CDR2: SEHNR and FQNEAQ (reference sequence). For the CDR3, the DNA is TGTGCCAGCAGCTTATCAGACAGGTTCGATGGCTACACCTTC. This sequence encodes CASSLSDRFDGYTF.

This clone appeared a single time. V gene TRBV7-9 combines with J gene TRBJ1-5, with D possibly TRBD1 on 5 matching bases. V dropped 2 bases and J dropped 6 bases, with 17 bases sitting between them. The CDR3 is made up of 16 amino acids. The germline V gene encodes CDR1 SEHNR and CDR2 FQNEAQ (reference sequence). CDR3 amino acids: CASSLSAGSEGQPQHF. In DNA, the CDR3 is TGTGCCAGCAGCTTATCTGCAGGGTCAGAAGGTCAGCCCCAGCATTTT.

The CDR3 region has the DNA TGTGCCAGCGGGACAGGGGGCGCGTTGGAGCCCCAGCATTTT. Encoded protein: CASGTGGALEPQHF. V is TRBV28 and J is TRBJ1-5; 12 bases map to TRBD1. CDR1 is MDHEN and CDR2 is SYDVKM in the germline V gene. J lost 8 bases, V lost 8 bases, and 7 bases had no gene match. CDR3 length: 14 amino acids.

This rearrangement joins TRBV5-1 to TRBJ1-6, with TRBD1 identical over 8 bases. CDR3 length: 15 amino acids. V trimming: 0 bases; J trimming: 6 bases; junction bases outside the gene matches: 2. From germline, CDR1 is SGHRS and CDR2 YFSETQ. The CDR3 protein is CASSLVDRVNSPLHF. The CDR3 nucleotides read TGCGCCAGCAGCTTGGTGGACAGGGTTAATTCACCCCTCCACTTT.

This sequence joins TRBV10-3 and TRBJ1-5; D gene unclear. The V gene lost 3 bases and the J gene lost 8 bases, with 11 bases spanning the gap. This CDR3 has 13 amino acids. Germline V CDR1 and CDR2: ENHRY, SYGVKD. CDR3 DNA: TGTGCCATCAGTGACGGAGAGGGTGAGCCCCAGCATTTT. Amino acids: CAISDGEGEPQHF.

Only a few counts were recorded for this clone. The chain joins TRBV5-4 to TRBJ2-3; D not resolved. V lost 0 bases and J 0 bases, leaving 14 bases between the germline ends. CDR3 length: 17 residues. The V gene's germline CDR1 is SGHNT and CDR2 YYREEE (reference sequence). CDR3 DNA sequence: TGTGCCAGCAGCTTGGACCCCACAGCTACTAGCACAGATACGCAGTATTTT. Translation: CASSLDPTATSTDTQYF.

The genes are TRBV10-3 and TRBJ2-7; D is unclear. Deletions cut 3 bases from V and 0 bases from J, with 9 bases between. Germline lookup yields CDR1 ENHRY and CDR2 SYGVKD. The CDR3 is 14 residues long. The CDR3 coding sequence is TGTGCCATCAGTGACCTACAGAGCTCCTACGAGCAGTACTTC. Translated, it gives CAISDLQSSYEQYF.

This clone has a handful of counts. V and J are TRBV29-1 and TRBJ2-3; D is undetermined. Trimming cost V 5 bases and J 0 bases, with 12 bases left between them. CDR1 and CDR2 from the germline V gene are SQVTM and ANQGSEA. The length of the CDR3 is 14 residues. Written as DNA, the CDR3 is TGCAGCGTTAGTGGAATACAGAGCACAGATACGCAGTATTTT. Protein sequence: CSVSGIQSTDTQYF.

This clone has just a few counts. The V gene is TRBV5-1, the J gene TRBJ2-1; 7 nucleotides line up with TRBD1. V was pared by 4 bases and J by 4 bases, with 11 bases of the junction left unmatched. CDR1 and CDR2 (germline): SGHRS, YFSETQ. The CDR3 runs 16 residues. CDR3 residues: CASSLLRTGVYNEQFF. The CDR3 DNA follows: TGCGCCAGCAGCCTACTCCGGACAGGAGTTTACAATGAGCAGTTCTTC. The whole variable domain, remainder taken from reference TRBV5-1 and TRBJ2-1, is KAGVTQTPRYLIKTRGQQVTLSCSPISGHRSVSWYQQTPGQGLQFLFEYFSETQRNKGNFPGRFSGRQFSNSRSEMNVSTLELGDSALYLCASSLLRTGVYNEQFFGPGTRLTVL.

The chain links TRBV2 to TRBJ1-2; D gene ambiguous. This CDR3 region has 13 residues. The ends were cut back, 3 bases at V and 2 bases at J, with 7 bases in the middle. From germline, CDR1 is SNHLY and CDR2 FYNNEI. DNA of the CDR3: TGTGCCAGCAGTGACAGGCAGAACTATGGCTACACCTTC. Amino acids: CASSDRQNYGYTF.

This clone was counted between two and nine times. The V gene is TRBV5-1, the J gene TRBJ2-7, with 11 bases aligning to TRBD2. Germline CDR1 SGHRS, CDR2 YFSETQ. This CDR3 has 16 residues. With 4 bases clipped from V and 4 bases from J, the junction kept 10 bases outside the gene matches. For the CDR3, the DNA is TGCGCCAGCAGCCCGTCGGCAGGGACTAGCGGATACGAGCAGTACTTC. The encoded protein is CASSPSAGTSGYEQYF.

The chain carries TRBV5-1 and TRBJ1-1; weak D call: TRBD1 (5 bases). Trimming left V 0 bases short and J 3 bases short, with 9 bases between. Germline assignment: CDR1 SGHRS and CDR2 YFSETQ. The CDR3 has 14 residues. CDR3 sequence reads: CASSLAGRDTEAFF. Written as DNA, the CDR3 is TGCGCCAGCAGCTTGGCTGGCAGGGACACTGAAGCTTTCTTT.

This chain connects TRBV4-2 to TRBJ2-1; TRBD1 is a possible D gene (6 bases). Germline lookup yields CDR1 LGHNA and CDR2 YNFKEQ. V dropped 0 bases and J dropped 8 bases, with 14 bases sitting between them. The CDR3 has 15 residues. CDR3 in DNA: TGTGCCAGCAGCCAAGATTCTCGACAGGCCGATGAGCAGTTCTTC. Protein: CASSQDSRQADEQFF.

This chain's CDR3 is CASSTRQGRAGEKYF. The DNA for the CDR3 is TGTGCCAGCAGCACCCGACAGGGAAGAGCGGGAGAAAAGTACTTC. The chain is built from TRBV5-6 and TRBJ2-7, with D tentatively TRBD2 (8 bases). Germline lookup yields CDR1 SGHDT and CDR2 YYEEEE. Trimming took 4 bases from V and 11 from J, leaving 25 bases between them. CDR3 length: 15 residues.

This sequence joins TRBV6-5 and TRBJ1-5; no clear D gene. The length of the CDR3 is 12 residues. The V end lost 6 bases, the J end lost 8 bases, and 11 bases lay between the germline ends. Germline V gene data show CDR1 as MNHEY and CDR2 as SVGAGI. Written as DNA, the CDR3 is TGTGCCAGCAGCCGAGGGCTCGAGCCCCAGCATTTT. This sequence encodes CASSRGLEPQHF.

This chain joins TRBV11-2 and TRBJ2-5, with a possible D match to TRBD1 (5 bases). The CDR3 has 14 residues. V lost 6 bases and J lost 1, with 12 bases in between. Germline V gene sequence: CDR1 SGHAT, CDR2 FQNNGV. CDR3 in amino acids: CASSPAGSQETQYF. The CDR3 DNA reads TGTGCCAGCAGTCCCGCAGGGTCCCAAGAGACCCAGTACTTC.